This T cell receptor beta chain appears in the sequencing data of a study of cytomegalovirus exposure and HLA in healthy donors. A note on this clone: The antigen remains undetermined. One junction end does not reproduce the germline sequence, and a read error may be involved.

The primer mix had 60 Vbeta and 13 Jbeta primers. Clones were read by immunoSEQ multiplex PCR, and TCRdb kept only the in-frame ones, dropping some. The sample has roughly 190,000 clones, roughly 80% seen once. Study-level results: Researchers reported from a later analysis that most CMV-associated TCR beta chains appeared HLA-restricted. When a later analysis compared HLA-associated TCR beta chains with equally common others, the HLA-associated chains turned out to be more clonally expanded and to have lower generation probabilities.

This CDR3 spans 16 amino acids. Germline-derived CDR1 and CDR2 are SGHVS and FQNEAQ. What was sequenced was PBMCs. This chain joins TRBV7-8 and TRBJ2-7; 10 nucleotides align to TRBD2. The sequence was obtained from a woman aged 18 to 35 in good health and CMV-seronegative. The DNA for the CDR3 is TGTGCCAGCAGCCCACACCTAGCGGGGGCCGAGTGGGGTGGGGACTTC. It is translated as CASSPHLAGAEWGGDF. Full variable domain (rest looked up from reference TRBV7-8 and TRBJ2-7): GAGVSQSPRYKVAKRGQDVALRCDPISGHVSLFWYQQALGQGPEFLTYFQNEAQLDKSGLPSDRFFAERPEGSVSTLKIQRTQQEDSAVYLCASSPHLAGAEWGGDFGPGTRLTVT.